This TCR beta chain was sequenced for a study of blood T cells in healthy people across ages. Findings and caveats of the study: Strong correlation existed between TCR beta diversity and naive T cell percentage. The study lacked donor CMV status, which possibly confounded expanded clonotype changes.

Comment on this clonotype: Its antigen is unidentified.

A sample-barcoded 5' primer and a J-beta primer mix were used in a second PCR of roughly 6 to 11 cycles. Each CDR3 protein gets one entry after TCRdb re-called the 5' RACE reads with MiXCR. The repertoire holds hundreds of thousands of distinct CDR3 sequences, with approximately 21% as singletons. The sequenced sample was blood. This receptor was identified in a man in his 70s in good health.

The CDR3 sequence is CATHNTGELFF. The CDR3, as DNA: TGTGCCACCCATAACACCGGGGAGCTGTTTTTT. V and J are TRBV10-3 and TRBJ2-2; D gene ambiguous. The CDR3 has 11 residues. V was shortened by 10 bases and J by 2 bases, with 5 bases between the two germline ends. Germline values: CDR1 ENHRY, CDR2 SYGVKD.